Listed below are T cell receptor beta chains from one sample, sequenced in a study of early T cells in non-severe SARS-CoV-2 infection. TCRdb redid the calling of the 5' RACE reads with MiXCR, one entry per CDR3 protein. The data show around 60,000 distinct CDR3 sequences, roughly 18% seen once. The starting material was whole blood, obtained at baseline. These receptors all stem from an adult who was a healthcare worker with PCR-confirmed SARS-CoV-2 infection or an uninfected control (not recorded which). The CDR3 runs from the conserved cysteine through the conserved F or W. Each record gives: D gene, clone size, V gene, J gene, CDR3 DNA, CDR3 protein. The D gene is left open where the match is weak. Where a row states a size, it is once, few, many or the class of an expanded clone; other rows omit it.

NA	NA	TRBV7-2	TRBJ2-7	TGTGCCAGCAGCTCCCGCGTCGGGGGAGCTGAGCAGTACTTC	CASSSRVGGAEQYF
NA	NA	TRBV6-6	TRBJ2-4	TGTGCCAGCAGTCAGGGACGGCTAGCCAAAAACATTCAGTACTTC	CASSQGRLAKNIQYF
NA	NA	TRBV5-1	TRBJ2-1	TGCGCCAGCAGTCTTGCGCGGACCGGGCCCTACAATGAGCAGTTCTTC	CASSLARTGPYNEQFF
NA	few	TRBV30	TRBJ2-7	TGTGCCTGGAGTGCTTCTACAGGCACCTACGAGCAGTACTTC	CAWSASTGTYEQYF
TRBD2	few	TRBV27	TRBJ2-2	TGTGCCAGCAGTTTATCTCAGCGGGGGCCGAACACCGGGGAGCTGTTTTTT	CASSLSQRGPNTGELFF
NA	NA	TRBV7-6	TRBJ2-5	TGTGCCAGCAGCCACGGGGACCGAGAGACCCAGTACTTC	CASSHGDRETQYF
NA	NA	TRBV2	TRBJ2-5	TGTGCCAGCAGTAACTCAGGCAAAATATCAAGTGGGACCCAGTACTTC	CASSNSGKISSGTQYF
NA	many	TRBV15	TRBJ1-6	TGTGCCACCAGCAGGCAGGACAAGGTCTATTCACCCCTCCACTTT	CATSRQDKVYSPLHF
TRBD1	few	TRBV29-1	TRBJ2-7	TGCAGCGTTTGGACAGGGGTCTACGAGCAGTACTTC	CSVWTGVYEQYF
NA	NA	TRBV6-4	TRBJ2-4	TGTGCCAGCAGTGACTCCCCGACGGTGGCCAAAAACATTCAGTACTTC	CASSDSPTVAKNIQYF
NA	many	TRBV1	TRBJ1-5	TGCACCAGCAGCCAAGATAGGGCGGTCAATCAGCCCCAGCATTTT	CTSSQDRAVNQPQHF
NA	few	TRBV20-1	TRBJ2-7	TGCAGTGCTCTTAACTACGAGCAGTACTTC	CSALNYEQYF
NA	NA	TRBV19	TRBJ2-2	TGTGCCAGTAGTATTTCGGGACAACTGGCCACCGGGGAGCTGTTTTTT	CASSISGQLATGELFF
TRBD1	NA	TRBV20-1	TRBJ2-7	TGCAGCGGACAGGGCCCTACCTACGAGCAGTACTTC	CSGQGPTYEQYF
TRBD2	few	TRBV6-5	TRBJ2-3	TGTGCCAGCAGTCTGGGGACTAGCGGGACAGATACGCAGTATTTT	CASSLGTSGTDTQYF
NA	many	TRBV5-1	TRBJ1-2	TGCGCCAGCAGCTTGGATCAGGTGACCGGGGGCTACACCTTC	CASSLDQVTGGYTF
TRBD2	once	TRBV6-2/TRBV6-3	TRBJ2-7	TGTGCCAGCATCTCAAGCGGGAGTGCCTACGAGCAGTACTTC	CASISSGSAYEQYF
TRBD1	few	TRBV10-3	TRBJ1-1	TGTGCCATCAGGGACAGGGTGGATACTGAAGCTTTCTTT	CAIRDRVDTEAFF
TRBD1	NA	TRBV3-1	TRBJ2-2	TGTGCCAGCAGCCAAGGACAGGGGAACACCGGGGAGCTGTTTTTT	CASSQGQGNTGELFF
NA	NA	TRBV20-1	TRBJ1-5	TGCAGTGCTAACCAGGGAGGCAATCAGCCCCAGCATTTT	CSANQGGNQPQHF
TRBD1	NA	TRBV11-2	TRBJ1-2	TGTGCCAGCAGCTCCAACAGGGGGAAGATTGGCTACACCTTC	CASSSNRGKIGYTF
NA	few	TRBV7-9	TRBJ2-7	TGTGCCAGCAGCTTAGGGGTGGGAGAGCAGTACTTC	CASSLGVGEQYF
NA	NA	TRBV7-9	TRBJ1-1	TGTGCCAGCAGCTCGATACAGAAATTAAACACTGAAGCTTTCTTT	CASSSIQKLNTEAFF
TRBD1	few	TRBV4-3	TRBJ2-1	TGCGCCAGCAGCCCCTACCGACAGGGTGCTCATGAGCAGTTCTTC	CASSPYRQGAHEQFF
NA	NA	TRBV7-2	TRBJ2-3	TGTGCCAGCAGCTCCTACCGAGATACGCAGTATTTT	CASSSYRDTQYF
TRBD2	few	TRBV12-3/TRBV12-4	TRBJ2-7	TGTGCCAGCAGTTTCCCAACCGGGACTAGCCACGAGCAGTACTTC	CASSFPTGTSHEQYF